Following are 15 T cell receptor beta chains from one sample sequenced in a study of early T cells in non-severe SARS-CoV-2 infection. In TCRdb, the 5' RACE reads were re-called with MiXCR into one record per CDR3 protein. The sample holds under 60,000 distinct CDR3 sequences; around 8% are singletons and the top ten take about 9.2%. The sequenced sample was whole blood. These receptor sequences come from an adult who was a healthcare worker with PCR-confirmed SARS-CoV-2 infection or an uninfected control (not recorded which).

The V call is TRBV27, the J call TRBJ1-2; TRBD1 is a possible D gene (5 bases). The germline CDR1 and CDR2 sequences are MNHEY and SMNVEV (reference sequence). The CDR3 covers 15 residues. Trimming shortened V by 3 bases and J by 10 bases, and 21 bases separated the two germline ends. As DNA, the CDR3 is TGTGCCAGCAGTTTGCCGACAACAGGTCCCCGGAACTACACCTTC. Translating gives CASSLPTTGPRNYTF.

This clonotype was detected many times. The chain uses TRBV27 and TRBJ1-1; 7 nucleotides agree with TRBD1. V dropped 1 base and J dropped 6; count of bases not matched to a gene: 8. CDR1 is MNHEY, CDR2 SMNVEV, per germline (reference sequence). The CDR3 extends over 15 amino acids. The DNA of the CDR3 is TGTGCCAGCAGTTTATGGGGCAGGGGGAAGCCTGAAGCTTTCTTT. This encodes CASSLWGRGKPEAFF.

At least ten counts were recorded for this clonotype. Written as DNA, the CDR3 is TGTGCCAGCAGCCACCTGAACGAGCAGTACTTC. Translation: CASSHLNEQYF. V usage is TRBV6-2 or TRBV6-3 and J usage is TRBJ2-7; D unclear. Trimming removed 6 bases at V and 5 bases at J, with 8 bases between. CDR1 is MNHEY and CDR2 is SVGEGT in the germline V gene. The CDR3 spans 11 residues.

This clonotype was recorded many times. The chain combines TRBV27 with TRBJ1-1, with TRBD1 matching over 8 bases. CDR1 and CDR2 from the germline V gene are MNHEY and SMNVEV (reference sequence). Losses at the gene ends were 2 bases for V and 1 base for J; bases not matched to a gene: 3. CDR3 length: 15 residues. As DNA, the CDR3 is TGTGCCAGCAGTTTACGGGGGACAGGGAACACTGAAGCTTTCTTT. Translation gives CASSLRGTGNTEAFF.

The chain links TRBV4-2 to TRBJ2-3; D may be TRBD1 or TRBD2 (6 bases each). V was cut by 0 bases and J by 0 bases, with 16 bases left in between. Germline CDR1 and CDR2: LGHNA and YNFKEQ. The CDR3 is 18 residues long. CDR3: CASSQDRGAQMSTDTQYF. CDR3 DNA: TGTGCCAGCAGCCAAGATAGGGGGGCCCAAATGAGCACAGATACGCAGTATTTT.

This chain connects TRBV11-2 to TRBJ2-3, with D maybe TRBD2 (6 bases). Trimming pared 3 bases from V and 5 bases from J, leaving 18 bases between. The CDR3 is made up of 16 amino acids. Germline V gives CDR1 SGHAT, CDR2 FQNNGV. In nucleotides, the CDR3 is TGTGCCAGCAGCTTCCGGAGCGGGCCGGTGGTAGATACGCAGTATTTT. Its translation: CASSFRSGPVVDTQYF. The full variable domain, in which reference TRBV11-2 and TRBJ2-3 provide the parts outside the CDR3, is EAGVAQSPRYKIIEKRQSVAFWCNPISGHATLYWYQQILGQGPKLLIQFQNNGVVDDSQLPKDRFSAERLKGVDSTLKIQPAKLEDSAVYLCASSFRSGPVVDTQYFGPGTRLTVL.

This clonotype was seen repeatedly, ten times or more. The rearrangement links TRBV7-6 to TRBJ1-1; D gene ambiguous. CDR1 is SGHVS, CDR2 FNYEAQ, per germline. V lost 5 bases and J lost 0, with 16 bases in between. This CDR3 comprises 16 residues. The CDR3 bases are TGTGCCAGCAGCCGAGGGCGTGGCGGGATGAACACTGAAGCTTTCTTT. It specifies CASSRGRGGMNTEAFF.

This sequence joins TRBV7-8 and TRBJ2-7, with D hard to call. V was shortened by 3 bases and J by 12 bases, with 12 bases between the two germline ends. Germline CDR1 is SGHVS and CDR2 is FQNEAQ. CDR3 length equals 11 residues. The CDR3 loop is CASSLSSFLYF. The CDR3 DNA is TGTGCCAGCAGCTTGAGCAGTTTTCTGTACTTC.

This clonotype turned up a few times. The junction departs from the called germline gene at one end, perhaps through a read error. This rearrangement joins TRBV7-7 to TRBJ2-5, with TRBD1 as a possible D gene (6 bases). CDR1 SSHAT and CDR2 FNYEAQ come from the germline V gene (reference sequence). The CDR3 is 15 residues long. CDR3 DNA: TGTGCTAGCAGCTTACAGGGTGGGGGCCAAGAGACCCAGTACTTC. Protein sequence: CASSLQGGGQETQYF.

This clonotype was seen at least ten times. The chain recombines TRBV9 with TRBJ1-4, with 7 bases that match TRBD1. J lost 5 bases, V lost 2 bases, and 9 bases had no gene match. This CDR3 contains 16 residues. The V gene's germline CDR1 is SGDLS and CDR2 YYNGEE. CDR3 DNA: TGTGCCAGCAGCGTCACAGGGGAGGAGATAAATGAAAAACTGTTTTTT. This codes for CASSVTGEEINEKLFF.

The chain is built from TRBV5-1 and TRBJ1-4; D uncertain. The germline gives CDR1 SGHRS, CDR2 YFSETQ. The CDR3 totals 13 residues. Trimming took 0 bases from V and 5 from J, leaving 5 bases between them. The CDR3 loop is CASSLALNEKLFF. The CDR3 region has the DNA TGCGCCAGCAGCTTGGCCCTAAATGAAAAACTGTTTTTT.

The V call is TRBV6-1, the J call TRBJ2-3; unclear D gene. Per germline, CDR1 MNHNS and CDR2 SASEGT. The CDR3 length is 15 residues. V dropped 5 bases and J dropped 0 bases, with 12 bases sitting between them. This chain's CDR3 is CASSPLTRSTDTQYF. For the CDR3, the DNA is TGTGCCAGCAGTCCCTTGACAAGAAGCACAGATACGCAGTATTTT.

This clonotype was counted a few times. V usage is TRBV7-6 and J usage is TRBJ2-3; 9 bases fit TRBD2. CDR3 size: 17 residues. The ends lost 1 base at V and 2 bases at J; junction bases unmatched: 7. Germline loops: CDR1 SGHVS, CDR2 FNYEAQ. The CDR3 spells CASSLGGASGNTDTQYF. In nucleotides, the CDR3 is TGTGCCAGCAGCTTAGGCGGAGCTAGCGGGAACACAGATACGCAGTATTTT.

This clonotype was seen many times. The chain is built from TRBV11-2 and TRBJ2-7, with D possibly TRBD1 on 5 matching bases. V shed 4 bases and J shed 0 bases, with 13 bases lying between them. This CDR3 spans 15 amino acids. CDR1 and CDR2 (germline): SGHAT, FQNNGV. CDR3 DNA: TGTGCCAGCAGCTCCCCCGTACAGGCCTCCTACGAGCAGTACTTC. As protein: CASSSPVQASYEQYF.

The chain employs TRBV7-9 and TRBJ2-2; no clear D gene. The V end lost 11 bases, the J end lost 6 bases, and 10 bases lay between the germline ends. CDR3 length: 11 amino acids. From germline, CDR1 is SEHNR and CDR2 FQNEAQ (reference sequence). This CDR3 is CAVTRAGELFF. CDR3 DNA: TGTGCCGTCACCAGAGCCGGGGAGCTGTTTTTT. The complete variable domain, with remaining parts taken from reference TRBV7-9 and TRBJ2-2, reads DTGVSQNPRHKITKRGQNVTFRCDPISEHNRLYWYRQTLGQGPEFLTYFQNEAQLEKSRLLSDRFSAERPKGSFSTLEIQRTEQGDSAMYLCAVTRAGELFFGEGSRLTVL.